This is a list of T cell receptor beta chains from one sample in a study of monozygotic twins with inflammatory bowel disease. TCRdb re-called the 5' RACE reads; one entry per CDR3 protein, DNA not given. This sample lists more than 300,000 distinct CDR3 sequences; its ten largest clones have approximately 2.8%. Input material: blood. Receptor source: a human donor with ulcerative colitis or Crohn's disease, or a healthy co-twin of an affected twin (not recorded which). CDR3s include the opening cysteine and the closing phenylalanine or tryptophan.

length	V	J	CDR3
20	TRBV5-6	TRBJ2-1	CASRRLAGGFRVNAYNEQFF
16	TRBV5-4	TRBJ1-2	CASSSAGQGAVYGYTF
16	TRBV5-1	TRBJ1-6	CASSWMTGSYNSPLHF
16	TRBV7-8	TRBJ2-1	CASSPRDRIPYNEQFF
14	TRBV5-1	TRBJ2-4	CASSLAGTKNIQYF
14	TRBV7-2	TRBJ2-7	CASSFQAGLYEQYF
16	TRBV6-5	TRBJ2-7	CASSYSRGPGLGEQYF
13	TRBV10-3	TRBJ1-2	CAISSEGVYGYTF
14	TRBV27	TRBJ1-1	CASSPPGWNTEAFF
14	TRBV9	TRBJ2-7	CASSKQPRDGEQYF
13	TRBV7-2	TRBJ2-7	CASSPAFGYVEYF
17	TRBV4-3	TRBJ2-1	CASSQVFVEQYYNEQFF
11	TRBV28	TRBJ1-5	CASTPGGPQHF
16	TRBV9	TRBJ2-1	CASSVGSVTGFNEQFF
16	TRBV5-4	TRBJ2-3	CASSFSGGAFTDTQYF
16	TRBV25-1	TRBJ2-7	CASSELQGSRNYEQYF
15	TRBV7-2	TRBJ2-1	CASWPTGDSYNEQFF
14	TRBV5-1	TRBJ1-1	CASSPTGAGTEAFF
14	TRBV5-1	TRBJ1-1	CASSLALRNTEAFF
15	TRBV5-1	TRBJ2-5	CASSDGVGREETQYF